Shown below are 27 T cell receptor beta chains from a single sample sequenced in a study of CD8 T cells in ankylosing spondylitis. MiXCR, run by TCRdb on the 5' RACE reads, gives a single entry per CDR3 protein. The sample carries 130,000 to 150,000 distinct CDR3 sequences, 7% to 9% recorded once. The specimen sequenced was synovial fluid, either unsorted or a sorted T cell fraction (not recorded which). These TCRs come from a male donor with ankylosing spondylitis.

The table lists this clonotype with many counts. V gene TRBV7-8 combines with J gene TRBJ2-1, with 11 positions matching TRBD2. V trimming: 6 bases; J trimming: 3 bases; junction bases outside the gene matches: 1. The CDR3 is made up of 14 amino acids. Germline CDR1 reads SGHVS; CDR2 reads FQNEAQ. CDR3 DNA sequence: TGTGCCAGCAGGCTAGCGGGAGGCTACAATGAGCAGTTCTTC. This translates into CASRLAGGYNEQFF.

The chain recombines TRBV20-1 with TRBJ1-1, with D perhaps TRBD1 (5 bases). Germline V gene sequence: CDR1 DFQATT, CDR2 SNEGSKA (reference sequence). The CDR3 is 11 residues long. V was clipped by 6 bases and J by 10 bases, with 15 bases between them. In DNA, the CDR3 is TGCAGTGCAGGGCCGGGGCTTGCAGCTTTCTTT. Residues: CSAGPGLAAFF.

This clonotype was seen ten or more times. The V call is TRBV28, the J call TRBJ1-5; D may be TRBD1 (6 bases). Trimming pared 7 bases from V and 3 bases from J, leaving 13 bases between. The germline CDR1 and CDR2 sequences are MDHEN and SYDVKM. CDR3 length equals 14 residues. This CDR3 reads CASTLWGLNQPQHF. CDR3 nucleotides: TGTGCCAGCACCCTATGGGGGCTCAATCAGCCCCAGCATTTT.

This clonotype appeared a few times. The chain uses TRBV6-5 and TRBJ1-2, with unresolved D. Germline V lookup: CDR1 MNHEY, CDR2 SVGAGI. The CDR3 loop spans 12 amino acids. V lost 5 bases, J lost 7 bases, and 11 bases lay in between. The CDR3 DNA sequence: TGTGCCAGCAGTCCCCCCCGGGGTGGCTACACCTTC. Translation gives CASSPPRGGYTF.

The V call is TRBV4-1, the J call TRBJ1-5; 8 bases line up with TRBD1. The CDR3 is 17 amino acids. The ends lost 2 bases at V and 5 bases at J; junction bases unmatched: 11. The V gene's germline CDR1 is MGHRA and CDR2 YSYEKL. As DNA, the CDR3 is TGCGCCAGCAGCCAATACTGGACAGGGAGTATCGATCAGCCCCAGCATTTT. It is translated as CASSQYWTGSIDQPQHF.

This clonotype was counted only a few times. This chain joins TRBV10-3 and TRBJ1-2; tentatively, D is TRBD1 (5 bases). Germline-derived CDR1 and CDR2 are ENHRY and SYGVKD. The ends were cut back, 3 bases at V and 6 bases at J, with 17 bases in the middle. The CDR3 length is 15 residues. CDR3 bases: TGTGCCATCAGTGAAGGGCCGGCGTTGGGGGATGGCTACACCTTC. Translation: CAISEGPALGDGYTF.

The J gene is TRBJ1-5, the V gene TRBV30; D uncertain. The CDR3 extends over 14 amino acids. V was clipped by 3 bases and J by 5 bases, with 14 bases between them. The germline gives CDR1 GTSNPN, CDR2 SVGIG (reference sequence). Written as DNA, the CDR3 is TGTGCCTGGAGCAGCGAGAACCTCCATCAGCCCCAGCATTTT. This translates into CAWSSENLHQPQHF.

The chain uses TRBV28 and TRBJ1-2, with D unresolved. Germline-derived CDR1 and CDR2 are MDHEN and SYDVKM. Trimming shortened V by 3 bases and J by 11 bases, and 13 bases separated the two germline ends. The CDR3 runs to 12 residues. The CDR3: CASSFRSRVYTF. In DNA form, the CDR3 reads TGTGCCAGCAGTTTTCGCTCGAGGGTATACACCTTC.

This chain uses TRBV6-2 or TRBV6-3 with TRBJ1-2, with D tentatively TRBD1 (5 bases). V was shortened by 7 bases and J by 1 base, with 16 bases between the two germline ends. There are 15 residues in the CDR3. Germline assignment: CDR1 MNHEY and CDR2 SVGEGT. Here the CDR3 reads CASNTGTAFNYGYTF. The DNA of the CDR3 is TGTGCCAGCAACACCGGGACCGCCTTTAACTATGGCTACACCTTC.

This clonotype was counted ten times or more. J is TRBJ2-5 and V is TRBV18; the D is unclear. The CDR3 loop spans 14 amino acids. Trimming removed 0 bases from V and 2 bases from J, with 7 bases in between. From germline, CDR1 is KGHSH and CDR2 LQKENI. CDR3 loop: CASSPPEIQETQYF. The CDR3 DNA sequence: TGTGCCAGCTCACCACCTGAGATTCAAGAGACCCAGTACTTC. The full variable domain, completed using reference TRBV18 and TRBJ2-5, is NAGVMQNPRHLVRRRGQEARLRCSPMKGHSHVYWYRQLPEEGLKFMVYLQKENIIDESGMPKERFSAEFPKEGPSILRIQQVVRGDSAAYFCASSPPEIQETQYFGPGTRLLVL.

V gene TRBV6-1 combines with J gene TRBJ1-5; 10 nucleotides align to TRBD1. Germline CDR1 MNHNS, CDR2 SASEGT. Unmatched junction bases numbered 7, after V lost 6 bases and J lost 5 bases. This CDR3 region has 15 residues. The CDR3 coding sequence is TGTGCCAGCAGGCACCGGGACAGGGGATATCAGCCCCAGCATTTT. Amino acids: CASRHRDRGYQPQHF.

V and J are TRBV15 and TRBJ1-1; no firm D call. The CDR3 is 15 amino acids. The ends were cut back, 0 bases at V and 1 base at J, with 9 bases in the middle. The V gene's germline CDR1 is LNHNV and CDR2 YYDKDF (reference sequence). CDR3 sequence (DNA): TGTGCCACCAGCAGAGATAACTGGGGGAACACTGAAGCTTTCTTT. Protein: CATSRDNWGNTEAFF.

This clonotype came up a few times. The chain has TRBV13 and TRBJ2-7, with D unclear. V was shortened by 4 bases and J by 0 bases, with 7 bases between the two germline ends. CDR1 and CDR2 (germline): PRHDT, FYEKMQ (reference sequence). This CDR3 region has 13 residues. CDR3 sequence reads: CASSSKVSYEQYF. For the CDR3, the DNA is TGTGCCAGCAGCTCAAAGGTCTCCTACGAGCAGTACTTC. Using reference TRBV13 and TRBJ2-7 for the parts outside the CDR3, the full variable domain is AAGVIQSPRHLIKEKRETATLKCYPIPRHDTVYWYQQGPGQDPQFLISFYEKMQSDKGSIPDRFSAQQFSDYHSELNMSSLELGDSALYFCASSSKVSYEQYFGPGTRLTVT.

The J gene is TRBJ2-3, the V gene TRBV11-2; the match to TRBD2 covers 10 bases. The CDR3 has 15 amino acids. The germline CDR1 and CDR2 sequences are SGHAT and FQNNGV. V gave up 5 bases and J gave up 5 bases; unmatched junction bases: 7. The chain's CDR3 is CASSHSGGGGDTQYF. CDR3 in DNA: TGTGCCAGCAGCCACAGCGGGGGGGGAGGAGATACGCAGTATTTT.

This clonotype was counted a few times. The V gene is TRBV20-1, the J gene TRBJ2-1, with 9 bases lining up with TRBD2. After removal of 7 bases from V and 0 bases from J, the junction contained 4 bases not matched to a gene. Germline V gene sequence: CDR1 DFQATT, CDR2 SNEGSKA (reference sequence). The CDR3 has 14 residues. The CDR3: CSGGREGSYNEQFF. CDR3 DNA: TGCAGTGGAGGGCGGGAGGGCTCCTACAATGAGCAGTTCTTC.

The chain carries TRBV28 and TRBJ1-2; TRBD1 might be the D (6 bases). Germline V gene data show CDR1 as MDHEN and CDR2 as SYDVKM. Trimming took 10 bases from V and 0 from J, leaving 15 bases between them. The CDR3 consists of 14 residues. The CDR3 region has the DNA TGTGCCACCGTGGGGGGGCGCGCTAACTATGGCTACACCTTC. This codes for CATVGGRANYGYTF.

There are a few counts of this clonotype. The chain is built from TRBV28 and TRBJ2-7; 10 positions match TRBD1. The germline V gene has CDR1 MDHEN and CDR2 SYDVKM. The CDR3 sequence is 15 residues long. Losses at the gene ends were 6 bases for V and 2 bases for J; bases not matched to a gene: 7. In DNA form, the CDR3 reads TGTGCCAGCAGCCCCCTTGGGACAGGGGCCTACGAGCAGTACTTC. Translation gives CASSPLGTGAYEQYF.

About this clonotype itself: This sequence may be a read error, since a much larger clone differs from it by one base. The chain uses TRBV7-9 and TRBJ1-5, with D unresolved. The CDR3 is 14 residues long. Germline loops: CDR1 SEHNR, CDR2 FQNEAQ (reference sequence). The CDR3 region is CASSFGSRAQHQHF. The CDR3, as DNA: TGTGCCAGCAGCTTTGGATCCCGGGCTCAGCACCAGCATTTT.

In this sample, this clonotype turned up many times. The chain joins TRBV29-1 to TRBJ1-6; a possible D gene is TRBD1 (6 bases). CDR1 is SQVTM and CDR2 is ANQGSEA in the germline V gene. There are 13 residues in the CDR3. Trimming took 4 bases from V and 8 from J, leaving 12 bases between them. The CDR3 loop is CSVGIEGDSPLHF. The CDR3 DNA follows: TGCAGCGTTGGTATCGAGGGGGATTCACCCCTCCACTTT. Full variable domain (outside the CDR3, taken from reference TRBV29-1 and TRBJ1-6): SAVISQKPSRDICQRGTSLTIQCQVDSQVTMMFWYRQQPGQSLTLIATANQGSEATYESGFVIDKFPISRPNLTFSTLTVSNMSPEDSSIYLCSVGIEGDSPLHFGNGTRLTVT.

Only a few counts were recorded for this clonotype. The chain recombines TRBV7-8 with TRBJ2-3; D unresolved. With 2 bases removed from V and 1 base from J, the gap between germline ends came to 4 bases. Looked up from germline, CDR1 is SGHVS and CDR2 is FQNEAQ. The CDR3 extends over 13 amino acids. CDR3 sequence (DNA): TGTGCCAGCAGCTTAACGGGCACAGATACGCAGTATTTT. Amino acid sequence: CASSLTGTDTQYF.

The chain links TRBV10-3 to TRBJ2-1; weak D call: TRBD1 (6 bases). V was trimmed by 2 bases and J by 5 bases, leaving 10 bases between them. The CDR3 has 14 residues. Germline lookup yields CDR1 ENHRY and CDR2 SYGVKD. The CDR3 protein is CAISEQGINNEQFF. CDR3 DNA: TGTGCCATCAGTGAGCAGGGGATTAACAATGAGCAGTTCTTC.

This clonotype was seen ten or more times. This sequence joins TRBV9 and TRBJ1-1; the D is unclear. The CDR3 length is 15 residues. Germline V lookup: CDR1 SGDLS, CDR2 YYNGEE. The V gene lost 4 bases and the J gene lost 5 bases, with 18 bases spanning the gap. CDR3 protein: CASSLEGSRRTEAFF. DNA for the CDR3: TGTGCCAGCAGCCTAGAGGGATCGAGGCGGACTGAAGCTTTCTTT.

This clonotype was detected many times. The V gene is TRBV7-2, the J gene TRBJ2-7; 9 nucleotides line up with TRBD2. Germline V gene lookup returns CDR1 SGHTA and CDR2 FQGNSA. The CDR3 length is 16 residues. V shed 1 base, J shed 4 bases, and the junction held 8 bases outside the gene matches. The CDR3 protein is CASSLGAASGAYEQYF. The CDR3 coding sequence is TGTGCCAGCAGCTTAGGGGCGGCTAGCGGGGCTTACGAGCAGTACTTC.

Many counts were recorded for this clonotype. The CDR3 DNA reads as TGTGCCAGCAGCCTCGACAGGGTCGACGGCTATGGCTACACCTTC. As protein: CASSLDRVDGYGYTF. The chain carries TRBV4-2 and TRBJ1-2; 7 positions match TRBD1. Germline assignment: CDR1 LGHNA and CDR2 YNFKEQ. V shed 4 bases and J 4 bases; nucleotides not matched to a gene: 9. The CDR3 runs 15 residues.

This clonotype was observed many times. V and J are TRBV7-2 and TRBJ1-2; D gene ambiguous. Germline V gene data show CDR1 as SGHTA and CDR2 as FQGNSA. Trimming removed 4 bases at V and 1 base at J, with 19 bases between. The CDR3 is 17 amino acids. For the CDR3, the DNA is TGTGCCAGCAGCTCAACCTCGGGTGTCCTTCTTAACTATGGCTACACCTTC. Translation: CASSSTSGVLLNYGYTF.

J is TRBJ2-7 and V is TRBV3-1; D is undetermined. Germline CDR1 LGHDT, CDR2 YNNKEL (reference sequence). CDR3 length: 14 residues. V was clipped by 2 bases and J by 0 bases, with 8 bases between them. The CDR3: CASSQFISSYEQYF. CDR3 nucleotides: TGTGCCAGCAGCCAATTCATTAGCTCCTACGAGCAGTACTTC.

V is TRBV5-1 and J is TRBJ2-7, with 7 nucleotides matching TRBD1. This CDR3 spans 13 amino acids. V lost 2 bases to trimming and J lost 5 bases; unmatched junction nucleotides: 4. Germline CDR1 is SGHRS and CDR2 is YFSETQ. The DNA for the CDR3 is TGCGCCAGCAGCTTAGACAGGGCGAACGAGCAGTACTTC. This codes for CASSLDRANEQYF. Drawing the rest from reference TRBV5-1 and TRBJ2-7, the complete variable domain is KAGVTQTPRYLIKTRGQQVTLSCSPISGHRSVSWYQQTPGQGLQFLFEYFSETQRNKGNFPGRFSGRQFSNSRSEMNVSTLELGDSALYLCASSLDRANEQYFGPGTRLTVT.